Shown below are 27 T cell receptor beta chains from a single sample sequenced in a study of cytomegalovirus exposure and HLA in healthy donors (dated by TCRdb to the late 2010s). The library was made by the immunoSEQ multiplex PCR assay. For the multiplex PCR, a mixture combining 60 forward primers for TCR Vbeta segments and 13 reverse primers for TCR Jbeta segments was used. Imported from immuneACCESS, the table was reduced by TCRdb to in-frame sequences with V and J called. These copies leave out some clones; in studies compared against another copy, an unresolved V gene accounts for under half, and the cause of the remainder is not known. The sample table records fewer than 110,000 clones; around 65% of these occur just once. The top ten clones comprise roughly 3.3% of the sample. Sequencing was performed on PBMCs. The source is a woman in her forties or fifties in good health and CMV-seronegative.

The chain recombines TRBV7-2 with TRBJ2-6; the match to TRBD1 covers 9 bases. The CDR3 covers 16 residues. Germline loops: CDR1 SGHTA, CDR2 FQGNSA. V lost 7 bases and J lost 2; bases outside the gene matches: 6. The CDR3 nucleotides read TGTGCCAGCACCGACAGGGGGAATGCTGGGGCCAACGTCCTGACTTTC. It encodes CASTDRGNAGANVLTF.

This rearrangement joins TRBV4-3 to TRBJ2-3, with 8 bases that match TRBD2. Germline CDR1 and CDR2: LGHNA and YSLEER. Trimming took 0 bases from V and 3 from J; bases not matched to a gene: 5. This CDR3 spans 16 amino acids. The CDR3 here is CASSQDIAGQTDTQYF. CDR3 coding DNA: TGCGCCAGCAGCCAAGATATAGCGGGGCAAACAGATACGCAGTATTTT.

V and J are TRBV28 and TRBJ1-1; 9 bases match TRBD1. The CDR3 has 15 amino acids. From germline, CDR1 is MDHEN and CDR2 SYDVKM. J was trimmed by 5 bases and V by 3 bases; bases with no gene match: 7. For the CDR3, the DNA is TGTGCCAGCAGTTTTACAGGGGGCATGGAGACTGAAGCTTTCTTT. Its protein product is CASSFTGGMETEAFF. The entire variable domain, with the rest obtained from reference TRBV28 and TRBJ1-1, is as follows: DVKVTQSSRYLVKRTGEKVFLECVQDMDHENMFWYRQDPGLGLRLIYFSYDVKMKEKGDIPEGYSVSREKKERFSLILESASTNQTSMYLCASSFTGGMETEAFFGQGTRLTVV.

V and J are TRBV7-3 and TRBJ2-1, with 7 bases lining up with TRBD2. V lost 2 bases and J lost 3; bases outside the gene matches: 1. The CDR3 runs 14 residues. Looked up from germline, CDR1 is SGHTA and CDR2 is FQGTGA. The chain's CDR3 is CASSLSSGYNEQFF. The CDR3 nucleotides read TGTGCCAGCAGCTTATCTAGCGGCTACAATGAGCAGTTCTTC.

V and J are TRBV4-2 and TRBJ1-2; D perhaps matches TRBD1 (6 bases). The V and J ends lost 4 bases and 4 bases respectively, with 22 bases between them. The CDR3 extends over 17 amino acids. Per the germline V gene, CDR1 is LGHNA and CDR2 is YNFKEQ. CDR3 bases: TGTGCCAGCAGCCTAGCCCACAACACAGGGTTGGGCTATGGCTACACCTTC. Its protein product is CASSLAHNTGLGYGYTF.

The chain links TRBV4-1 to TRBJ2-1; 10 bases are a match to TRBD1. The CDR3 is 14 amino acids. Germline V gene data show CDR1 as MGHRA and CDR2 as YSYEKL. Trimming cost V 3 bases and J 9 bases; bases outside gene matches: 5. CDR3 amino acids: CASSHPGQGSEQFF. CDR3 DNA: TGCGCCAGCAGCCACCCGGGACAGGGGAGTGAGCAGTTCTTC.

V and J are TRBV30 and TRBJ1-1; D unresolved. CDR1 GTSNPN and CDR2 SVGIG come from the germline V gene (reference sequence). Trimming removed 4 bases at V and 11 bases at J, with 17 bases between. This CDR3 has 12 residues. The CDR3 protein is CAWTLSGSSAFF. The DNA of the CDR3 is TGTGCCTGGACCCTGTCGGGAAGTAGTGCTTTCTTT.

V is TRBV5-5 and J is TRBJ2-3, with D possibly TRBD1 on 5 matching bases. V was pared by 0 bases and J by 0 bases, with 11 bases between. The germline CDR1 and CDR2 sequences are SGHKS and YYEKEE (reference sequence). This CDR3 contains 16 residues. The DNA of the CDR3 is TGTGCCAGCAGCTTGGAAGGGGCGCTTAGCACAGATACGCAGTATTTT. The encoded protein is CASSLEGALSTDTQYF.

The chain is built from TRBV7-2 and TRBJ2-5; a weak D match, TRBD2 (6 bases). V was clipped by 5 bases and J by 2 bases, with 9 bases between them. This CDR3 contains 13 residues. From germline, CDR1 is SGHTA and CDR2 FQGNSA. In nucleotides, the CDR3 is TGTGCCAGCAGCGGGGGACTGCAAGAGACCCAGTACTTC. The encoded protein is CASSGGLQETQYF.

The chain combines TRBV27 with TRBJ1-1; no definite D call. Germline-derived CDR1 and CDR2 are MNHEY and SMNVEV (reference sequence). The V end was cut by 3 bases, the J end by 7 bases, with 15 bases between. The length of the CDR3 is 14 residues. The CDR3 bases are TGTGCCAGCAGTTTGTGGGCCGGATCCTTTGAAGCTTTCTTT. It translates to CASSLWAGSFEAFF.

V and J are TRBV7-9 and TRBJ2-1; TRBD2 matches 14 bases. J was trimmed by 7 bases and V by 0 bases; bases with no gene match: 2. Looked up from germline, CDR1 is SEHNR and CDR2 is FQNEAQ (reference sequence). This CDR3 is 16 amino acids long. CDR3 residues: CASSLARTSGGNEQFF. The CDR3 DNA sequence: TGTGCCAGCAGCTTAGCAAGGACTAGCGGGGGGAATGAGCAGTTCTTC.

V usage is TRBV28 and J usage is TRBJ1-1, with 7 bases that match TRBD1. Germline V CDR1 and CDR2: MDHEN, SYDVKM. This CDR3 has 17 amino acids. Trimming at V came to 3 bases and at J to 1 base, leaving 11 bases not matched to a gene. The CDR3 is CASSFRPSDRENTEAFF. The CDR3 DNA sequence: TGTGCCAGCAGTTTTAGGCCTTCTGACAGGGAGAACACTGAAGCTTTCTTT. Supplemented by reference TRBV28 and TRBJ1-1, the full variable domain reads DVKVTQSSRYLVKRTGEKVFLECVQDMDHENMFWYRQDPGLGLRLIYFSYDVKMKEKGDIPEGYSVSREKKERFSLILESASTNQTSMYLCASSFRPSDRENTEAFFGQGTRLTVV.

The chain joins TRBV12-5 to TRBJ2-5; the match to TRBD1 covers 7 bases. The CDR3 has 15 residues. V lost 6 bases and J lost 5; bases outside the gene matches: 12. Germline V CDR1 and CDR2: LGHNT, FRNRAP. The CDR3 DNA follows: TGTGCTAGTGGCAAGGGACAGCAAGTATGGGAGACCCAGTACTTC. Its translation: CASGKGQQVWETQYF.

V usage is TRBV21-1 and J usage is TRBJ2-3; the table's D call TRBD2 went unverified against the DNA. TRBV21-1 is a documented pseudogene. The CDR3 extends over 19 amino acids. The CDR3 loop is CASSKAVRSGRPAPDTQYF. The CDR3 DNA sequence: TGTGCCAGCAGCAAAGCGGTTCGTAGCGGGAGGCCCGCGCCAGATACGCAGTATTTT.

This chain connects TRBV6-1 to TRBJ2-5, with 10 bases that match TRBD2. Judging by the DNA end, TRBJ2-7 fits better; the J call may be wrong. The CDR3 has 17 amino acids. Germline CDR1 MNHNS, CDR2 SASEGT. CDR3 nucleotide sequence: TGTGCCAGCAGTGCGTCACTTGCCGGGACTAGCGCCTACGAGCAGTACTTC. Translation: CASSASLAGTSAYEQYF.

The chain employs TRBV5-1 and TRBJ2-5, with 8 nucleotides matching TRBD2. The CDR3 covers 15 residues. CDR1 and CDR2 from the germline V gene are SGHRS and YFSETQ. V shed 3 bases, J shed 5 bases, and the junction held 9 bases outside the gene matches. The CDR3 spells CASSWAPGGSETQYF. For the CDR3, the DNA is TGCGCCAGCAGCTGGGCACCGGGAGGGAGTGAGACCCAGTACTTC. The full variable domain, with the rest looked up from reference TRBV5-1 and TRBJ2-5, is KAGVTQTPRYLIKTRGQQVTLSCSPISGHRSVSWYQQTPGQGLQFLFEYFSETQRNKGNFPGRFSGRQFSNSRSEMNVSTLELGDSALYLCASSWAPGGSETQYFGPGTRLLVL.

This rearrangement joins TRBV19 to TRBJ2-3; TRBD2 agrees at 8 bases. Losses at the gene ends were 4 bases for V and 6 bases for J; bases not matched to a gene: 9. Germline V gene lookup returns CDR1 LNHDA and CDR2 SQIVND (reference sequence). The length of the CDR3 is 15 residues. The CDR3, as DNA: TGTGCCAGTAGTACCCCTGGCGGGAGGTACGATACGCAGTATTTT. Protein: CASSTPGGRYDTQYF.

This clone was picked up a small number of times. The CDR3 sequence: CASSPKTGRSYNEQFF. CDR3 in DNA: TGTGCCAGCAGCCCTAAGACAGGGAGATCCTACAATGAGCAGTTCTTC. The gene calls are TRBV7-3 and TRBJ2-1, with 7 bases lining up with TRBD1. Germline CDR1 is SGHTA and CDR2 is FQGTGA. The V and J ends lost 5 bases and 1 base, in that order; junction bases with no gene match: 8. The CDR3 sequence is 16 residues long.

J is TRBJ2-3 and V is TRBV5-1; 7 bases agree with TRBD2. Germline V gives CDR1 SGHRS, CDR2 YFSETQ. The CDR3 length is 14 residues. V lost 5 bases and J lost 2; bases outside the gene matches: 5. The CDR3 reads CASRTRGDTDTQYF. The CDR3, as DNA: TGCGCCAGCAGGACCCGGGGGGACACAGATACGCAGTATTTT.

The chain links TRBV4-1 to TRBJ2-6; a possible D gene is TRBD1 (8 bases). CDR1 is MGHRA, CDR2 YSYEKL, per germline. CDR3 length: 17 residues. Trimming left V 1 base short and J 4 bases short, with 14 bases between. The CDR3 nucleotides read TGCGCCAGCAGCCAAGGGACAGGGAGGGCCGGGGCCAACGTCCTGACTTTC. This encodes CASSQGTGRAGANVLTF.

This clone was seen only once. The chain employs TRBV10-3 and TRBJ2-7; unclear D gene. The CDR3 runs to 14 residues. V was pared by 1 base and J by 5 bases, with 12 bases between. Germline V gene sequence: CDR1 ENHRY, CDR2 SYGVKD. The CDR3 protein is CAISELRPDNEQYF. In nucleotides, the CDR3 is TGTGCCATCAGTGAGTTAAGACCTGACAACGAGCAGTACTTC.

In DNA form, the CDR3 reads TGTGCCAGTAGTATTTTGGGACAGGGAGGTCAGCCCCAGCATTTT. Its translation: CASSILGQGGQPQHF. J is TRBJ1-5 and V is TRBV19, with TRBD1 matching 9 bases. The CDR3 is 15 residues long. Trimming took 3 bases from V and 6 from J; bases not matched to a gene: 6. CDR1 is LNHDA and CDR2 is SQIVND in the germline V gene (reference sequence).

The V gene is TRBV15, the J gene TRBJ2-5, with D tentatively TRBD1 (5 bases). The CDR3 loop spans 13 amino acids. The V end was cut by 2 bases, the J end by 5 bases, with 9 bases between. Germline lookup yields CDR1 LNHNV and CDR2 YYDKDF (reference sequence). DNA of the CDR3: TGTGCCACCAGCAGAAACAGGCGTGAGACCCAGTACTTC. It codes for CATSRNRRETQYF. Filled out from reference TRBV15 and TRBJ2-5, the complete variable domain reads DAMVIQNPRYQVTQFGKPVTLSCSQTLNHNVMYWYQQKSSQAPKLLFHYYDKDFNNEADTPDNFQSRRPNTSFCFLDIRSPGLGDTAMYLCATSRNRRETQYFGPGTRLLVL.

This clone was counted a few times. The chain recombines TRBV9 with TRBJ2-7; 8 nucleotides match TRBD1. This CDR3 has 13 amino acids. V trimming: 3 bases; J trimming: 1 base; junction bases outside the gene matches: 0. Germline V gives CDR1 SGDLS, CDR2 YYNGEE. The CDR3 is CASSGQGSYEQYF. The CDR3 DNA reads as TGTGCCAGCAGCGGACAGGGGTCCTACGAGCAGTACTTC.

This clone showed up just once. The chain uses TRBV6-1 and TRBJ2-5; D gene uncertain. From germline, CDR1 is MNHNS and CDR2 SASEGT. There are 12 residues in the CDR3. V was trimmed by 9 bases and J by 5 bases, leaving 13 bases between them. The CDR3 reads CARSNEEETQYF. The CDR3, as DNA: TGTGCCAGATCGAATGAGGAGGAGACCCAGTACTTC.

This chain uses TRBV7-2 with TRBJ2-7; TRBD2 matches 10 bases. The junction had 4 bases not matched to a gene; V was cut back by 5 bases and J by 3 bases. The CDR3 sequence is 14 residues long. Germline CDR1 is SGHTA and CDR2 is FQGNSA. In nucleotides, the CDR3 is TGTGCCAGCAGCCGGACTAGCGGTAACTACGAGCAGTACTTC. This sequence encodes CASSRTSGNYEQYF.

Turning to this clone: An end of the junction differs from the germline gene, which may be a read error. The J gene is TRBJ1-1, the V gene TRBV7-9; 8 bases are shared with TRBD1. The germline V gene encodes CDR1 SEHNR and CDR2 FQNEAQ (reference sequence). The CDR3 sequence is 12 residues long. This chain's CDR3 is CSSSLTGVVAFF. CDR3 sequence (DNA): TGTTCCAGCAGCTTGACAGGGGTAGTAGCTTTCTTT.